The rows below give T cell receptor beta chains drawn from one sample of a study of cytomegalovirus exposure and HLA in healthy donors. Only in-frame clones appear in the TCRdb table, and some are missing; sequencing was by immunoSEQ multiplex PCR. The repertoire has 40,000 to 45,000 clones, about nine tenths of them found once; the top ten carry roughly 8%. Sequencing was performed on PBMCs. The source is a woman in her thirties or forties in good health and CMV-seropositive. Each CDR3 is given with its conserved first and last residue. The D gene is left open where the match is weak. Clone sizes are given selectively: once, few, many, or a class where the clone is expanded.

D gene: .
clone size: few
CDR3 length: 15
J gene: TRBJ2-3
V gene: TRBV4-2
CDR3 DNA: TGTGCCAGCAGCCAAGACCGACTAGATATGGATACGCAGTATTTT
CDR3 protein: CASSQDRLDMDTQYF

D gene: .
clone size: .
CDR3 length: 13
J gene: TRBJ2-3
V gene: TRBV5-6
CDR3 DNA: TGTGCCAGCAGCTGGGACACTACAGATACGCAGTATTTT
CDR3 protein: CASSWDTTDTQYF

D gene: TRBD1
clone size: .
CDR3 length: 12
J gene: TRBJ1-2
V gene: TRBV18
CDR3 DNA: TGTGCCAGCTCACCCCAGGGGGATGGCTACACCTTC
CDR3 protein: CASSPQGDGYTF

D gene: .
clone size: .
CDR3 length: 12
J gene: TRBJ1-3
V gene: TRBV13
CDR3 DNA: TGTGCCAGCAGCCAGGCGGGAAACACCATATATTTT
CDR3 protein: CASSQAGNTIYF

D gene: .
clone size: .
CDR3 length: 12
J gene: TRBJ2-1
V gene: TRBV6-5
CDR3 DNA: TGTGCCAGCAGCCCAACAGCGGGTGAGCAGTTCTTC
CDR3 protein: CASSPTAGEQFF

D gene: .
clone size: .
CDR3 length: 14
J gene: TRBJ2-5
V gene: TRBV5-1
CDR3 DNA: TGCGCCAGCAGCTTTGGCGGCAGACAAGAGACCCAGTACTTC
CDR3 protein: CASSFGGRQETQYF

D gene: .
clone size: .
CDR3 length: 14
J gene: TRBJ2-1
V gene: TRBV27
CDR3 DNA: TGTGCCAGCAGTTCTTTCAGCTCCTACAATGAGCAGTTCTTC
CDR3 protein: CASSSFSSYNEQFF

D gene: TRBD2
clone size: .
CDR3 length: 15
J gene: TRBJ2-6
V gene: TRBV28
CDR3 DNA: TGTGCCAGCAAGCGGGGATCGACTGGGGCCAACGTCCTGACTTTC
CDR3 protein: CASKRGSTGANVLTF

D gene: .
clone size: .
CDR3 length: 14
J gene: TRBJ1-5
V gene: TRBV18
CDR3 DNA: TGTGCCAGCTCACCGGGTCAAGCGACAGCTCCAAAGCATTTT
CDR3 protein: CASSPGQATAPKHF

D gene: .
clone size: once
CDR3 length: 17
J gene: TRBJ2-4
V gene: TRBV28
CDR3 DNA: TGTGCCAGCAGCCCTCATAGTCCGTCTCTAGCCAAAAACATTCAGTACTTC
CDR3 protein: CASSPHSPSLAKNIQYF

D gene: .
clone size: .
CDR3 length: 14
J gene: TRBJ1-2
V gene: TRBV7-9
CDR3 DNA: TGTGCCAGCACCCTGGACAGTTCACGTCTCGGCTACACCTTC
CDR3 protein: CASTLDSSRLGYTF

D gene: .
clone size: .
CDR3 length: 14
J gene: TRBJ2-3
V gene: TRBV29-1
CDR3 DNA: TGTAGCGTTGGAACAGCCTGGAGCACAGATACGCAGTATTTT
CDR3 protein: CSVGTAWSTDTQYF

D gene: .
clone size: .
CDR3 length: 16
J gene: TRBJ1-6
V gene: TRBV27
CDR3 DNA: TGTGCCAGCAGTTTGGAACAGGCCATGGTTGGGAAGGCCCTCCACTTT
CDR3 protein: CASSLEQAMVGKALHF

D gene: .
clone size: .
CDR3 length: 13
J gene: TRBJ1-6
V gene: TRBV6-1
CDR3 DNA: TGTGCCAGCAGGCAGGACACGGCGGCACCCCTCCACTTT
CDR3 protein: CASRQDTAAPLHF

D gene: .
clone size: .
CDR3 length: 12
J gene: TRBJ2-1
V gene: TRBV7-6
CDR3 DNA: TGTGCCAGCAGTCCTACAGGGTATGAGCAGTTCTTC
CDR3 protein: CASSPTGYEQFF

D gene: TRBD1
clone size: .
CDR3 length: 14
J gene: TRBJ1-4
V gene: TRBV15
CDR3 DNA: TGTGCCACCAGCAGGGACAGGATTAATGAAAAACTGTTTTTT
CDR3 protein: CATSRDRINEKLFF

D gene: TRBD2
clone size: .
CDR3 length: 16
J gene: TRBJ2-7
V gene: TRBV6-1
CDR3 DNA: TGTGCCAGCAGTGAAGAAGCAGCGGGAGGGCGAAACGAGCAGTACTTC
CDR3 protein: CASSEEAAGGRNEQYF

D gene: .
clone size: .
CDR3 length: 14
J gene: TRBJ2-5
V gene: TRBV7-9
CDR3 DNA: TGTGCCAGCAGCCTACGGACAGTCCAAGAGACCCAGTACTTC
CDR3 protein: CASSLRTVQETQYF

D gene: TRBD1
clone size: .
CDR3 length: 14
J gene: TRBJ1-2
V gene: TRBV5-4
CDR3 DNA: TGTGCCAGCAGCTTGCAGGGGGCTGCTTATGGCTACACCTTC
CDR3 protein: CASSLQGAAYGYTF

D gene: .
clone size: .
CDR3 length: 14
J gene: TRBJ2-7
V gene: TRBV2
CDR3 DNA: TGTGCCAGCAAAGCTAGAGTGAACCCCTACGAGCAGTACTTC
CDR3 protein: CASKARVNPYEQYF

D gene: TRBD1
clone size: .
CDR3 length: 16
J gene: TRBJ1-1
V gene: TRBV2
CDR3 DNA: TGTGCCAGCAGTGCAGACAGGGAGCTTATGAACACTGAAGCTTTCTTT
CDR3 protein: CASSADRELMNTEAFF

D gene: .
clone size: .
CDR3 length: 13
J gene: TRBJ1-4
V gene: TRBV29-1
CDR3 DNA: TGCAGCGTCAGTCCCGCGGGGGGCGAAAAACTGTTTTTT
CDR3 protein: CSVSPAGGEKLFF

D gene: TRBD1
clone size: few
CDR3 length: 11
J gene: TRBJ1-2
V gene: TRBV6-5
CDR3 DNA: TGTGCCAGCAGCTCGGGACAGGCGAACACCTTC
CDR3 protein: CASSSGQANTF

D gene: TRBD2
clone size: .
CDR3 length: 15
J gene: TRBJ2-3
V gene: TRBV6-4
CDR3 DNA: TGTGCCAGCAGTGTCGGAGCGGGGGGGCGTGATACGCAGTATTTT
CDR3 protein: CASSVGAGGRDTQYF

D gene: .
clone size: .
CDR3 length: 12
J gene: TRBJ2-2
V gene: TRBV7-3
CDR3 DNA: TGTGCCAGCAGCCGGGACACCGGGGAGCTGTTTTTT
CDR3 protein: CASSRDTGELFF

D gene: .
clone size: .
CDR3 length: 12
J gene: TRBJ2-7
V gene: TRBV5-1
CDR3 DNA: TGCGCCAGCAGCCTTGACTGGTACGAGCAGTACTTC
CDR3 protein: CASSLDWYEQYF

D gene: .
clone size: .
CDR3 length: 12
J gene: TRBJ1-1
V gene: TRBV30
CDR3 DNA: TGTGCCTGGAGCACGATACGGGATGAAGCTTTCTTT
CDR3 protein: CAWSTIRDEAFF

D gene: .
clone size: .
CDR3 length: 14
J gene: TRBJ2-3
V gene: TRBV7-2
CDR3 DNA: TGTGCCAGCAGCCGCGACTCGAGCCAAGTTACGCAGTATTTT
CDR3 protein: CASSRDSSQVTQYF

D gene: .
clone size: once
CDR3 length: 12
J gene: TRBJ1-1
V gene: TRBV7-6
CDR3 DNA: TGTGCCAGCAGCTCCGGGGGCACTGAAGCTTTCTTT
CDR3 protein: CASSSGGTEAFF

D gene: .
clone size: .
CDR3 length: 16
J gene: TRBJ2-1
V gene: TRBV6-6
CDR3 DNA: TGTGTCAGCAGTTACGCGCTGACAGATTCCCGGAATGAGCAGTTCTTC
CDR3 protein: CVSSYALTDSRNEQFF